What follows are 19 T cell receptor beta chains derived from one specimen sequenced in a study of OX40 agonist ivuxolimab in advanced cancers. Using immunoSEQ multiplex PCR, the repertoire was profiled, and TCRdb retains in-frame clones only, with some absent. The top ten clones hold about 0.72% of a sample with some 71,000 clones, around 84% of them seen once. This specimen was CD4+ or CD8+ T cells sorted from blood, taken in a trial of the OX40 agonist ivuxolimab. The receptors shown here come from an adult with an advanced solid tumor such as melanoma, head and neck, liver or kidney cancer.

The CDR3 is CASRLSATNEQFF. DNA for the CDR3: TGTGCCAGCCGCCTCTCGGCAACCAATGAGCAGTTCTTC. The V call is TRBV28, the J call TRBJ2-1, with D hard to call. Germline values: CDR1 MDHEN, CDR2 SYDVKM. V was cut by 8 bases and J by 6 bases, with 14 bases left in between. CDR3 length: 13 residues.

This clone was recorded only once. V is TRBV11-2 and J is TRBJ1-6; D remains ambiguous. The CDR3 spans 12 residues. Trimming took off 5 bases at V and 15 bases at J, with 14 bases between the two ends. Per germline, CDR1 SGHAT and CDR2 FQNNGV. The CDR3 is CASSHPNGDLHF. The CDR3 DNA reads as TGTGCCAGCAGCCACCCTAATGGAGACCTCCACTTT.

This chain uses TRBV5-5 with TRBJ1-1; D gene ambiguous. The CDR3 has 13 residues. With 1 base removed from V and 8 bases from J, the gap between germline ends came to 12 bases. Germline V gene lookup returns CDR1 SGHKS and CDR2 YYEKEE (reference sequence). CDR3 residues: CASSLSMWREAFF. CDR3 bases: TGTGCCAGCAGCTTGAGTATGTGGCGGGAAGCTTTCTTT.

V and J are TRBV16 and TRBJ2-1, with TRBD1 identical over 9 bases. Per germline, CDR1 KGHSY and CDR2 FQNENV. The CDR3 extends over 15 amino acids. V lost 2 bases, J lost 8 bases, and 7 bases stayed unmatched. CDR3 region: CASSQPGQGSDEQFF. In DNA form, the CDR3 reads TGTGCCAGCAGCCAACCGGGACAGGGAAGCGATGAGCAGTTCTTC.

This clone was seen only a few times. The rearrangement uses TRBV7-3 and TRBJ2-2; D is possibly TRBD2 (5 bases). Looked up from germline, CDR1 is SGHTA and CDR2 is FQGTGA. V dropped 0 bases and J dropped 5 bases, with 7 bases sitting between them. The CDR3 extends over 14 amino acids. The CDR3 here is CASSLTRGTGELFF. In DNA form, the CDR3 reads TGTGCCAGCAGCTTAACTCGGGGTACCGGGGAGCTGTTTTTT.

This clone was recorded only once. This sequence joins TRBV28 and TRBJ1-2; D remains unclear. Trimming shortened V by 7 bases and J by 2 bases, and 20 bases separated the two germline ends. CDR1 and CDR2 (germline): MDHEN, SYDVKM. The CDR3 length is 16 residues. CDR3 sequence reads: CASTNAMDMANYGYTF. In DNA form, the CDR3 reads TGTGCCAGCACCAATGCCATGGATATGGCAAACTATGGCTACACCTTC.

The chain has TRBV5-1 and TRBJ2-1; D remains unclear. This CDR3 contains 13 residues. The V end was cut by 2 bases, the J end by 9 bases, with 12 bases between. Germline V gene lookup returns CDR1 SGHRS and CDR2 YFSETQ. CDR3 amino acids: CASSLTEWGEQFF. In DNA form, the CDR3 reads TGCGCCAGCAGCTTAACCGAATGGGGTGAGCAGTTCTTC.

This sequence joins TRBV28 and TRBJ1-1, with a weak D call TRBD1 (6 bases). This CDR3 is built from 15 residues. The germline CDR1 and CDR2 sequences are MDHEN and SYDVKM. V was clipped by 6 bases and J by 6 bases, with 20 bases between them. CDR3 DNA sequence: TGTGCCAGCAGGAGTCCCGGGACAAGGACCCCTGAAGCTTTCTTT. The encoded protein is CASRSPGTRTPEAFF.

The chain joins TRBV18 to TRBJ1-4; D not resolved. In germline, CDR1 is KGHSH, CDR2 LQKENI. The CDR3 consists of 13 residues. V gave up 3 bases and J gave up 7 bases, with 9 bases separating them. The chain's CDR3 is CASSPLKTEKLFF. The DNA for the CDR3 is TGTGCCAGCTCACCGCTGAAGACTGAAAAACTGTTTTTT.

This rearrangement joins TRBV18 to TRBJ2-1, with no clear D. Trimming pared 5 bases from V and 0 bases from J, leaving 11 bases between. The CDR3 consists of 15 residues. Germline lookup yields CDR1 KGHSH and CDR2 LQKENI. CDR3 DNA sequence: TGTGCCAGCTCAGTTGGACCTAGCTCCTACAATGAGCAGTTCTTC. It yields the protein CASSVGPSSYNEQFF.

The chain has TRBV29-1 and TRBJ2-2, with TRBD2 matching 13 bases. V lost 5 bases to trimming and J lost 1 base; unmatched junction nucleotides: 10. The length of the CDR3 is 18 residues. CDR1 is SQVTM and CDR2 is ANQGSEA in the germline V gene. For the CDR3, the DNA is TGCAGCGTTAAAAGGGGACTAGCGGGGTTATTGAACACCGGGGAGCTGTTTTTT. It specifies CSVKRGLAGLLNTGELFF.

This chain uses TRBV30 with TRBJ1-6; D is unclear. This CDR3 spans 15 amino acids. Trimming cost V 4 bases and J 0 bases, with 10 bases left between them. CDR1 and CDR2 from the germline V gene are GTSNPN and SVGIG (reference sequence). CDR3 sequence: CAWTGYSSYNSPLHF. The CDR3 DNA reads TGTGCCTGGACAGGTTATAGCTCCTATAATTCACCCCTCCACTTT.

The J gene is TRBJ2-3, the V gene TRBV5-1; D remains unclear. The CDR3 is 12 residues long. Germline V gene data show CDR1 as SGHRS and CDR2 as YFSETQ. V dropped 4 bases and J dropped 11 bases, with 14 bases sitting between them. CDR3 sequence: CASSLVEAVQYF. The CDR3 DNA follows: TGCGCCAGCAGCCTGGTAGAGGCAGTGCAGTATTTT.

This chain uses TRBV6-1 with TRBJ2-1; D is unresolved. Looked up from germline, CDR1 is MNHNS and CDR2 is SASEGT. V shed 1 base and J shed 9 bases, with 10 bases lying between them. The CDR3 is 13 amino acids. The DNA of the CDR3 is TGTGCCAGCAGTGAAGGGGGTAATGGTGAGCAGTTCTTC. Amino acid sequence: CASSEGGNGEQFF.

This chain links TRBV19 with TRBJ1-5; D possibly corresponds to TRBD1 (6 bases). The length of the CDR3 is 14 residues. Trimming stripped 2 bases from V and 7 bases from J, with 12 bases between. CDR1 is LNHDA, CDR2 SQIVND, per germline (reference sequence). The CDR3 here is CASSILQGYQPQHF. The DNA of the CDR3 is TGTGCCAGTAGTATATTACAGGGATACCAGCCCCAGCATTTT.

The rearrangement uses TRBV7-3 and TRBJ2-1, with D possibly called TRBD1 or TRBD2 (5 bases each). Trimming left V 5 bases short and J 0 bases short, with 11 bases between. Germline V lookup: CDR1 SGHTA, CDR2 FQGTGA. The CDR3 totals 15 residues. CDR3 protein: CASSPPGSSYNEQFF. The CDR3 coding sequence is TGTGCCAGCAGCCCACCAGGGAGCTCCTACAATGAGCAGTTCTTC.

The chain recombines TRBV11-2 with TRBJ2-1; 7 nucleotides line up with TRBD2. The germline V gene encodes CDR1 SGHAT and CDR2 FQNNGV. Losses at the gene ends were 7 bases for V and 3 bases for J; bases not matched to a gene: 12. This CDR3 is built from 16 residues. The CDR3 DNA sequence: TGTGCCAGCATCCCATCGCGGGAGAGGCTCTACAATGAGCAGTTCTTC. It yields the protein CASIPSRERLYNEQFF.

The chain combines TRBV18 with TRBJ2-2; a weak D match, TRBD1 (5 bases). Germline CDR1 reads KGHSH; CDR2 reads LQKENI. The CDR3 covers 13 residues. Trimming took off 4 bases at V and 3 bases at J, with 6 bases between the two ends. The CDR3 nucleotides are TGTGCCAGCTCACAGGGGTACACCGGGGAGCTGTTTTTT. Translated: CASSQGYTGELFF.

The chain joins TRBV19 to TRBJ1-6; D is perhaps TRBD1 (5 bases). Between the trimmed V and J ends, which lost 8 bases and 8 bases, there was a span of 13 bases. CDR1 is LNHDA and CDR2 is SQIVND in the germline V gene (reference sequence). The CDR3 is 13 amino acids. The CDR3 DNA sequence: TGTGCCAGTTCCGTCGGGGGGGATTCACCCCTCCACTTT. It encodes CASSVGGDSPLHF.